This is a list of T cell receptor beta chains from one sample in a study of identical twins. TCRdb reprocessed the 5' RACE reads with MiXCR, giving one entry per CDR3 protein. The top ten clones hold about 0.94% of a sample with around 510,000 distinct CDR3 sequences, roughly an eighth of them seen once. These data are also associated with another study on yellow fever vaccine responses in identical twins.

Sequenced: CD4+ T cells sorted from blood. Receptors were obtained from a woman under 30 in good health. CDR3s include the opening cysteine and the closing phenylalanine or tryptophan. A D gene is named only where the DNA matches it firmly. Part of the rows lack a size; the others show once, few, many or a class for expanded clones.

V gene	D gene	J gene	clone size	CDR3 protein	CDR3 DNA
TRBV25-1	.	TRBJ1-1	many	CASSDEQGRKNTEAFF	TGTGCCAGCAGTGATGAGCAGGGGAGGAAGAACACTGAAGCTTTCTTT
TRBV27	.	TRBJ2-2	few	CASTGLAAGGTGELFF	TGTGCCAGCACCGGGTTGGCGGCCGGGGGCACCGGGGAGCTGTTTTTT
TRBV28	TRBD2	TRBJ2-2	.	CASSLLLAGQFANTGELFF	TGTGCCAGCAGTTTATTACTAGCGGGACAGTTCGCGAACACCGGGGAGCTGTTTTTT
TRBV4-2	.	TRBJ2-7	many	CASSQVQAGNYEQYF	TGTGCCAGCAGCCAAGTGCAGGCCGGAAACTACGAGCAGTACTTC
TRBV18	.	TRBJ2-2	.	CASSPPGDSTGELFF	TGTGCCAGCTCACCGCCGGGGGACAGCACCGGGGAGCTGTTTTTT
TRBV4-2	TRBD2	TRBJ2-1	many	CASSQGLAGVSHEQFF	TGTGCCAGCAGCCAAGGACTAGCGGGAGTTTCCCATGAGCAGTTCTTC
TRBV4-2	TRBD1	TRBJ1-2	many	CASSQDTGQGNYGYTF	TGTGCCAGCAGCCAAGACACCGGACAGGGCAACTATGGCTACACCTTC
TRBV12-3/TRBV12-4	TRBD2	TRBJ2-3	few	CATEGLAGGNTQYF	TGTGCCACCGAGGGACTAGCGGGGGGGAATACGCAGTATTTT
TRBV11-1	TRBD1	TRBJ2-1	few	CASSLGTGSVSALNEQFF	TGTGCCAGCAGCTTAGGGACAGGGTCGGTGTCCGCTTTAAATGAGCAGTTCTTC
TRBV11-2	.	TRBJ2-7	many	CASREGFVYEQYF	TGTGCCAGCCGGGAAGGATTTGTCTACGAGCAGTACTTC
TRBV12-3/TRBV12-4	.	TRBJ2-6	many	CASSPGTKPSGANVLTF	TGTGCCAGCAGTCCCGGGACAAAGCCCTCTGGGGCCAACGTCCTGACTTTC
TRBV7-7	TRBD1	TRBJ2-5	.	CASSSGQGSPMGTQYF	TGTGCTAGCAGCTCAGGACAGGGGTCCCCAATGGGGACCCAGTACTTC
TRBV29-1	.	TRBJ1-3	many	CSVARDSGNTIYF	TGCAGCGTTGCTCGAGACTCTGGAAACACCATATATTTT
TRBV10-3	TRBD1	TRBJ2-5	many	CAIRTGQGKGETQYF	TGTGCCATCAGGACCGGACAGGGTAAAGGAGAGACCCAGTACTTC
TRBV7-9	TRBD2	TRBJ2-2	.	CASSLGAGVTVGELFF	TGTGCCAGCAGCTTAGGAGCGGGAGTGACAGTCGGGGAGCTGTTTTTT
TRBV24-1	.	TRBJ2-2	many	CATSDFEGRGTGELFF	TGTGCCACCAGTGATTTTGAAGGGCGAGGCACCGGGGAGCTGTTTTTT
TRBV28	.	TRBJ1-6	.	CASSSDKRVSSPLHF	TGTGCCAGCAGTTCTGACAAAAGGGTCTCTTCACCCCTCCACTTT
TRBV20-1	TRBD2	TRBJ2-1	few	CSARAQAGPRIF	TGCAGTGCTAGGGCCCAAGCGGGGCCACGGATCTTC
TRBV7-8	.	TRBJ1-1	few	CASSLAARANAEAFF	TGTGCCAGCAGCTTAGCGGCCAGGGCCAACGCTGAAGCTTTCTTT
TRBV5-6	.	TRBJ2-2	many	CASSPDKGGTGELFF	TGTGCCAGCAGCCCGGACAAGGGTGGCACCGGGGAGCTGTTTTTT
TRBV12-3/TRBV12-4	.	TRBJ1-1	few	CASSLWGGNTEAFF	TGTGCCAGCAGTTTATGGGGGGGTAACACTGAAGCTTTCTTT
TRBV12-3/TRBV12-4	TRBD2	TRBJ2-1	.	CASSLAASGGPVNEQFF	TGTGCCAGCAGTTTAGCGGCTAGCGGGGGGCCAGTGAATGAGCAGTTCTTC
TRBV5-1	.	TRBJ1-6	.	CASSLVGVPNNSPLHF	TGCGCCAGCAGCTTGGTGGGCGTACCCAATAATTCACCCCTCCACTTT
TRBV5-1	.	TRBJ1-5	many	CASSLGPGSNQPQHF	TGCGCCAGCAGCTTGGGTCCAGGAAGCAATCAGCCCCAGCATTTT
TRBV12-3/TRBV12-4	.	TRBJ1-5	many	CASSFNTATTGPQHF	TGTGCCAGCAGTTTTAATACGGCCACAACCGGGCCCCAGCATTTT
TRBV30	.	TRBJ1-2	.	CAWSVGAYGYTF	TGTGCCTGGAGTGTCGGAGCCTATGGCTACACCTTC